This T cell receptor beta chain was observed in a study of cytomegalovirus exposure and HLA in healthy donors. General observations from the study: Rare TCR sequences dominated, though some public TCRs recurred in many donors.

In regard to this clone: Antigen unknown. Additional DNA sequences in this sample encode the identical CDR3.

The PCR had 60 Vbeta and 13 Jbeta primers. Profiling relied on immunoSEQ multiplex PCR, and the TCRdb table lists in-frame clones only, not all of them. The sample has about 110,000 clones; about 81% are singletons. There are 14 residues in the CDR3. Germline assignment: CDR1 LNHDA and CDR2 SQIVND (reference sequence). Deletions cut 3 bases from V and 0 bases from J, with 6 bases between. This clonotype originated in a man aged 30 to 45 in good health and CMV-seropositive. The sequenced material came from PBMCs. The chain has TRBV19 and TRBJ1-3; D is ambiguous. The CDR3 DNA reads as TGTGCCAGTAGTATCGGGAGCTCTGGAAACACCATATATTTT. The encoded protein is CASSIGSSGNTIYF. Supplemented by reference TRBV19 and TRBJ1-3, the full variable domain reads DGGITQSPKYLFRKEGQNVTLSCEQNLNHDAMYWYRQDPGQGLRLIYYSQIVNDFQKGDIAEGYSVSREKKESFPLTVTSAQKNPTAFYLCASSIGSSGNTIYFGEGSWLTVV.